This entry is about one TCR beta chain. The antigen this receptor binds is unknown. Per-base qualities were not stored, and no clone one base away is much larger. For unsorted PBMC libraries, 2 million PBMCs were used after storage in RNAlater at -80 degrees C until RNA extraction. The multiple sclerosis patients were enrolled in a US clinical protocol that used magnetic resonance imaging to evaluate disease progression. Peripheral blood was subjected to Ficoll-Hypaque density gradient centrifugation to isolate PBMCs, which were then cryopreserved in liquid nitrogen. Germline trimming: 7 bases from V, 6 bases from J; junction bases outside gene matches: 14. Counted from cysteine to phenylalanine, this CDR3 has 15 amino acids. The CDR3 DNA has 45 bases and is translated from base 1. Reading the germline V gene gives CDR1 SNHLY and CDR2 FYNNEI. The record originates from a study of neurological immune-mediated disorders (dated by TCRdb to between 2018 and 2020). In the study overall: Among the approximately 35 multiple sclerosis patients, 31 had relapsing-remitting MS and 3 had secondary progressive MS. The study compared peripheral blood TCR-beta repertoires of HTLV-I-associated myelopathy (HAM/TSP) patients, multiple sclerosis patients and healthy controls using UMI-based sequencing. Alongside PBMC samples, the set of some 100 TCR-beta libraries contained longitudinal samples, technical triplicates, and paired CD4+ and CD8+ T-cell subsets that had been sorted. The cohort comprised approximately 67 subjects: approximately 15 HAM/TSP patients, 35 or so multiple sclerosis patients and approximately 20 healthy controls. Broader findings and caveats from the paper: No clinical or MRI features were associated with the MS cluster, and the authors said that larger cohorts are needed. TCR clonal expansion was highest in HAM/TSP patients and lowest in MS patients, with MS patients falling below even healthy controls. Expanded clones from different subjects shared no identical CDR3 amino acid sequences, which suggests that TCR-beta repertoires were private in all groups. In a phylogenetic analysis, the repertoires of 18 out of 34 MS patients fell into a single cluster of related CDR3 sequences, pointing to a possible signature at the repertoire level.

To synthesize cDNA, template-switch 5'RACE was performed with a primer carrying a 10-nucleotide random unique molecular identifier so that each TCR transcript was tagged. Every sequencing run yielded over 190 million TCR-beta sequences covering 15-18 subjects. The RNeasy kit was used to extract total RNA. TCR-beta VDJ regions were amplified with primers for the TCR constant region and the 5'RACE anchor, using the KAPA Real-time Library Amplification kit. A first PCR added sample indexes and Illumina adaptors, and a second PCR then raised library yield. The roughly 650 bp TCR product was size-selected on a 2% E-gel SizeSelection system after Ampure bead purification. Before pooling, library quality was checked on a Bioanalyzer, concentration was measured with Qubit, and libraries were quantified with the Kapa Library Quantification kit. An Illumina HiSeq 2500 sequenced the libraries paired-end 2 x 150 bp. To increase sequence diversity, about 25-31% phiX was spiked into each library pool. The authors' analysis ran thus. The quality-filtered reads were processed with the UMI-based MiGEC pipeline, whose error correction step removed more than 90% of the raw TCR sequences. IMGT germline references were used for alignment of VDJ genes, and clonotypes were defined by a unique CDR3 amino acid sequence together with V-J genes. Clonal expansion, Shannon diversity and CDR3 relatedness were evaluated with VDJtools (CalcPairwiseDistances, ClusterSamples), while phylogenetic trees were built in CLCbio workbench. Using coefficient-of-variation modelling across technical triplicates, the study counted a clone as expanded if it had at least 8 unique UMIs. TCRdb passed the public sequencing reads through fastp at Q25 and MiXCR, retaining productive beta sequences. Rows are unified per CDR3 protein, each entry keeping the most common DNA and genes. V and J calls and clone size were set by TCRdb, not the authors. The sample profile shows about 88,000 distinct CDR3 sequences; 3.5% to 4% of them were found once. The leading ten clones occupy about 6% of the sample.

The receptor was isolated from a woman aged 18 to 35 with multiple sclerosis. The rearrangement joined TRBV2 to TRBJ2-7; 8 bases in the middle match TRBD1. The sequencing sample was made of PBMCs. The CDR3 loop reads CASKKLRTGFGEQYF. The DNA sequence is TGTGCCAGCAAGAAACTAAGGACAGGGTTTGGCGAGCAGTACTTC. The variable domain in full, with residues beyond the CDR3 obtained from the reference TRBV2 and TRBJ2-7 genes, is EPEVTQTPSHQVTQMGQEVILRCVPISNHLYFYWYRQILGQKVEFLVSFYNNEISEKSEIFDDQFSVERPDGSNFTLKIRSTKLEDSAMYFCASKKLRTGFGEQYFGPGTRLTVT.